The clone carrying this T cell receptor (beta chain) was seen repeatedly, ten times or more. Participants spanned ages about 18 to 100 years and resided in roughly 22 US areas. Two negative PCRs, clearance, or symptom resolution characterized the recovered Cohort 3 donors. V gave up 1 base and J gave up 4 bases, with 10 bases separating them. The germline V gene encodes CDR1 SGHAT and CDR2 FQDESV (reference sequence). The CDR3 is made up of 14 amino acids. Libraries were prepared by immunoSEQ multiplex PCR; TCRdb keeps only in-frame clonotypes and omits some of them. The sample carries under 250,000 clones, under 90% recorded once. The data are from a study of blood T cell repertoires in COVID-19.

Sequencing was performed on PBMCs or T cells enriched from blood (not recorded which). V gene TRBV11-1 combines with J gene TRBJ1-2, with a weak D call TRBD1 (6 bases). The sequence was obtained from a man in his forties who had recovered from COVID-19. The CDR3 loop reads CASSLGQGTYGYTF. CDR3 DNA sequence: TGTGCCAGCAGCTTAGGTCAGGGGACCTATGGCTACACCTTC.